This record covers a single TCR beta chain. This clone's antigen is unknown. Within one base of it there is no much larger clone, and no base qualities were kept. This entry is derived from a study of shared clonotypes between healthy human individuals (dated by TCRdb to about 2020). For the study in its entirety: The cohort comprised two women and three men aged 18 to 49 years. Per donor, three plates each were used for CD4 naive and CD4 memory, two for CD8 naive, and one for CD8 memory. Blood TCR repertoires of a handful of healthy adults were deeply sequenced to estimate repertoire size and the extent of clonotype sharing between individuals. Different laboratories and diverse techniques were used to prepare libraries and sequence TCR repertoires, to increase sequencing depth and limit assay-specific biases. Each donor's leukapheresis produced roughly between roughly 0.85 and 9.5 billion PBMCs.

The CDR3 sequence holds 16 residues, the cysteine and phenylalanine included. Here the CDR3 DNA is all that survives: 48 bases in frame from base 1. The germline V end is reduced by 8 bases and the J end by 3 bases; junction bases left unmatched: 13. From the germline V gene (reference sequence), CDR1 is MNHEY and CDR2 is SMNVEV. Using the deep immunoSEQ assay, multiplex PCR amplified TCR CDR3 regions from genomic DNA. Genomic DNA extracted from each cell subset was distributed evenly over all wells of several immunoSEQ 96-well plates, and each plate served as one replicate. For sorted subsets, 200 to 250 ng of genomic DNA, equivalent to 25,000 to 35,000 T cell genomes, went into each replicate PCR. Purified libraries were quantified with a Qubit 3.0 fluorometer, sized on a Bioanalyzer 2100, and re-quantified with the KAPA Library Quantification kit. Each immunoSEQ 96-well plate was sequenced on its own single-read 150-cycle Illumina NextSeq 550 flow cell. The paper's processing steps were these. Because only junctional sequences without quality scores were contained in the immunoSEQ output, filtering matching that applied to full-length reads could not be performed. Sequences were annotated with PyIR, a Python wrapper for IgBLAST v1.9, and V/J genes and CDR3 were assigned using IMGT germline references. Any read was removed if the V/J assignment was weak (E-value above 1e-6), the CDR3 was missing, or the read contained stop codons, out-of-frame junctions, or ambiguous translated residues. A V3J clonotype was defined by an identical inferred V gene, J gene, and CDR3 amino acid sequence. Percentage overlap between repertoires was calculated by dividing the number of shared unique clonotypes by the size of the smaller repertoire. Repertoire richness was assessed with RTK rarefaction, the Chao1 estimator, and Recon v2.1 estimates of unobserved clonotypes. Generation probabilities were computed with OLGA for all TCRbeta clonotypes obtained by the gDNA method from several donors. The immuneACCESS repertoire file appears here via TCRdb, limited to in-frame rearrangements. These files lack a portion of the clones; in checked studies, under half of the deficit traces to unresolved V genes, and the cause of the others is not known. The DNA gave D and trimming, while V, J and clone size come from that table. The sample table shows around 1.9 million clones, and approximately 94% are seen once. About 1.8% of the sample goes to the ten largest clones.

General findings and caveats noted by the study authors: Sharing across several donors was observed for approximately 4.6% of naive CD4, 3.5% of naive CD8, roughly 2.3% of memory CD4, and about 0.4% of memory CD8 clonotypes. Naive subsets generally had larger estimated clonotype richness than memory subsets. Based on pairwise subsampling, the degree of clonotype sharing among donors was expected to be affected by sequencing depth. Higher generation probabilities were observed for clonotypes shared by all four sorted-subset donors than for non-shared clonotypes. Even with the large sequencing depth, rarefaction of the sorted-subset datasets indicated that sequencing was incomplete. Sampling was restricted to blood, and TCR repertoires in tissues likely differ from the TCR repertoires found in blood. The small number of donors limited the genetic and exposure-history diversity represented.

CD8 naive samples were obtained by positive selection for CCR7 among CD45RO-negative cells, yielding a CD45RA+CCR7+ population from which TemRA cells were excluded. Healthy HIV-negative adults with no recently reported acute infections or vaccinations were included as donors. Every donor was a Caucasian adult residing in Nashville, Tennessee, USA. Blood was collected by leukapheresis, and PBMCs were isolated by Ficoll-Histopaque density gradient centrifugation and then cryopreserved in liquid nitrogen vapor phase. Analytical flow cytometry was used to check the purity and quantity of each magnetically sorted T cell population. From each sorted fraction, genomic DNA was isolated and quantified by UV absorbance on a Nanodrop 2000c.

This clonotype was sampled from a man aged 18 to 30 in good health. Some clones in this sample may be carry-over from other donors' samples. In this chain, TRBV27 is recombined with TRBJ2-7, and TRBD1 matches 10 of the central bases. Sequenced input: naive CD8+ T cells from PBMCs. The cell subset or site label for this specimen denotes: CD45RA+CCR7+. The CDR3 reads as follows: CASSPYPGDRGYEQYF. The sequenced DNA: TGTGCCAGCTCTCCTTACCCAGGGGACAGGGGCTACGAGCAGTACTTC.